This T cell receptor (beta chain) was identified in a study of control samples from healthy donors and cancer patients. Profiled with immunoSEQ multiplex PCR; TCRdb holds only in-frame clones, not every one. The table records around 190,000 clones, nearly 90% of them present only once. Germline lookup yields CDR1 KGHDR and CDR2 SFDVKD. V was shortened by 6 bases and J by 4 bases, with 11 bases between the two germline ends. The CDR3 length is 13 residues. Input material: blood. The chain has TRBV24-1 and TRBJ2-5; TRBD2 is a possible D gene (6 bases). The clonotype was recovered from a woman aged 45-65 years in good health. CDR3 coding DNA: TGTGCCACCAGTCCGGGGGACCGAGAGACCCAGTACTTC. Its protein is CATSPGDRETQYF.